This TCR beta chain was sequenced during a study of T cell responses to AZD1222 COVID-19 vaccine. Assay: immunoSEQ multiplex PCR; the TCRdb copy retains only in-frame clones and omits some. Of roughly 140,000 clones in the sample, under 95% are singletons; the top ten hold approximately 3.5%. The study's findings and limits: Repertoire sampling occurred only after the peak T cell response.

Concerning this clone itself: What it binds is unknown.

Germline V gene data show CDR1 as GTSNPN and CDR2 as SVGIG (reference sequence). Deletions cut 0 bases from V and 7 bases from J, with 13 bases between. The CDR3 length is 14 residues. The sample in question was peripheral blood, obtained 28 days after the second AZD1222 dose. This TCR was sampled from an adult who received the AZD1222 COVID-19 vaccine. The V and J genes are TRBV30 and TRBJ1-3; perhaps TRBD1 as D (6 bases). The CDR3 reads CAWSVGGRLNTIYF. CDR3 bases: TGTGCCTGGAGTGTCGGGGGGCGTCTGAACACCATATATTTT.